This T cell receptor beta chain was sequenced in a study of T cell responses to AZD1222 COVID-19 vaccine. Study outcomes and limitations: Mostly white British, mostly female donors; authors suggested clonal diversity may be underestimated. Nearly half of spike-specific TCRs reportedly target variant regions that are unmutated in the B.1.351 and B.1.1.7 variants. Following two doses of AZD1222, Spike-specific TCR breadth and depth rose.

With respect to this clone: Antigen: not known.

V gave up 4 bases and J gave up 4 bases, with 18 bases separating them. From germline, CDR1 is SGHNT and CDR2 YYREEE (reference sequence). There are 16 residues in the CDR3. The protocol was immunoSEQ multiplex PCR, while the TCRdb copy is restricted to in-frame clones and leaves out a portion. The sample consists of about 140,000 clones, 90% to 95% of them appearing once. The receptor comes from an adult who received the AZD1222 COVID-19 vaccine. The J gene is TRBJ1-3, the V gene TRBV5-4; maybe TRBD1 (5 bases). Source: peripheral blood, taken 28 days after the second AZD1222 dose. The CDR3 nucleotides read TGTGCCAGCAGCCGGGCCGTCGGGGGTTCGGGAAACACCATATATTTT. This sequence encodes CASSRAVGGSGNTIYF.